This T cell receptor (beta chain) appears in the sequencing data of a study of shared clonotypes between healthy human individuals. Genomic DNA per cell subset filled all wells of several immunoSEQ plates. Only in-frame clones appear in the TCRdb table, and some are missing; sequencing was by immunoSEQ multiplex PCR. The sample holds approximately 2.4 million clones; approximately 94% are singletons and the top ten take about 0.13%. Losses at the gene ends were 7 bases for V and 4 bases for J; bases not matched to a gene: 4. This CDR3 has 13 amino acids. Germline V lookup: CDR1 SGHTA, CDR2 FQGNSA. The source is a man between 18 and 29 years old in good health. J is TRBJ1-2 and V is TRBV7-2, with 9 bases that match TRBD1. Sequencing was performed on naive CD4+ T cells sorted from blood. Subset meaning: CD45RA+ positively selected. This chain's CDR3 is CASTGQGIYGYTF. Written as DNA, the CDR3 is TGTGCCAGCACCGGACAGGGGATCTATGGCTACACCTTC.